Following are 20 T cell receptor beta chains from one sample sequenced in a study of OX40 agonist ivuxolimab in advanced cancers. Measured with immunoSEQ multiplex PCR; TCRdb has only the in-frame clones, and not every one. This repertoire shows tens of thousands of clones, roughly nine tenths found once; its top ten account for about 1.3%. The sequencing here drew on CD4+ or CD8+ T cells sorted from blood, taken in a trial of the OX40 agonist ivuxolimab. These receptors all come from an adult with an advanced solid tumor such as melanoma, head and neck, liver or kidney cancer.

The V and J genes are TRBV30 and TRBJ1-3; 9 bases line up with TRBD1. Germline V gives CDR1 GTSNPN, CDR2 SVGIG (reference sequence). The junction had 8 bases not matched to a gene; V was cut back by 8 bases and J by 0 bases. CDR3 size: 15 residues. The CDR3 protein is CAAETGGSSGNTIYF. The CDR3, as DNA: TGTGCCGCCGAGACAGGGGGGAGCTCTGGAAACACCATATATTTT. Together with reference TRBV30 and TRBJ1-3, the CDR3 gives the full variable domain: SQTIHQWPATLVQPVGSPLSLECTVEGTSNPNLYWYRQAAGRGLQLLFYSVGIGQISSEVPQNLSASRPQDRQFILSSKKLLLSDSGFYLCAAETGGSSGNTIYFGEGSWLTVV.

The V gene is TRBV4-3, the J gene TRBJ1-5, with D possibly being TRBD1 (6 bases). The germline V and J ends were trimmed by 1 base and 6 bases, with 22 bases remaining between them. There are 18 residues in the CDR3. CDR1 is LGHNA and CDR2 is YSLEER in the germline V gene. Here the CDR3 reads CASSQAIPRTGSPQPQHF. Written as DNA, the CDR3 is TGCGCCAGCAGCCAAGCCATCCCACGAACAGGGAGCCCTCAGCCCCAGCATTTT.

This clone has only a few counts. The rearrangement links TRBV28 to TRBJ1-3; D is unresolved. Trimming pared 2 bases from V and 4 bases from J, leaving 3 bases between. This CDR3 has 12 amino acids. Germline-derived CDR1 and CDR2 are MDHEN and SYDVKM. CDR3 DNA: TGTGCCAGCAGTTTAGTGGGAAACACCATATATTTT. Encoded protein: CASSLVGNTIYF.

The V and J genes are TRBV6-5 and TRBJ2-7, with D tentatively TRBD1 (6 bases). The CDR3 totals 13 residues. V lost 6 bases to trimming and J lost 3 bases, with 12 bases between them. Germline V CDR1 and CDR2: MNHEY, SVGAGI. The CDR3, as DNA: TGTGCCAGCAGAGCCGGGACAAACTACGAGCAGTACTTC. Protein: CASRAGTNYEQYF.

The V and J genes are TRBV2 and TRBJ1-5; maybe TRBD1 (5 bases). This CDR3 has 14 residues. V was trimmed by 6 bases and J by 6 bases, leaving 15 bases between them. CDR1 and CDR2 from the germline V gene are SNHLY and FYNNEI. DNA for the CDR3: TGTGCCAGCAGGGGGGACCCTGATGGTCAGCCCCAGCATTTT. Its translation is CASRGDPDGQPQHF. Combining the CDR3 with reference TRBV2 and TRBJ1-5 gives the whole variable domain EPEVTQTPSHQVTQMGQEVILRCVPISNHLYFYWYRQILGQKVEFLVSFYNNEISEKSEIFDDQFSVERPDGSNFTLKIRSTKLEDSAMYFCASRGDPDGQPQHFGDGTRLSIL.

V usage is TRBV5-1 and J usage is TRBJ1-1; TRBD1 matches at 8 bases. Losses at the gene ends were 0 bases for V and 5 bases for J; bases not matched to a gene: 9. The CDR3 is 16 amino acids. Germline-derived CDR1 and CDR2 are SGHRS and YFSETQ. The CDR3 coding sequence is TGCGCCAGCAGCTTGGCCGGCGCAGGGGGCATGACTGAAGCTTTCTTT. Its protein product is CASSLAGAGGMTEAFF. Full variable domain (remainder filled in from reference TRBV5-1 and TRBJ1-1): KAGVTQTPRYLIKTRGQQVTLSCSPISGHRSVSWYQQTPGQGLQFLFEYFSETQRNKGNFPGRFSGRQFSNSRSEMNVSTLELGDSALYLCASSLAGAGGMTEAFFGQGTRLTVV.

The rearrangement links TRBV5-8 to TRBJ2-4; TRBD1 matches 9 bases. The germline V gene encodes CDR1 SGHTS and CDR2 YDEGEE. Trimming cost V 0 bases and J 8 bases; bases outside gene matches: 12. This CDR3 comprises 17 residues. The CDR3 region has the DNA TGTGCCAGCAGCTTGGGGGGCGGACAGGGGAGTTTGGACATTCAGTACTTC. It encodes CASSLGGGQGSLDIQYF.

The rearrangement joins TRBV2 to TRBJ2-2; TRBD2 might be the D (5 bases). V dropped 6 bases and J dropped 4 bases, with 6 bases sitting between them. This CDR3 has 12 residues. Germline-derived CDR1 and CDR2 are SNHLY and FYNNEI. The CDR3 DNA is TGTGCCAGCAGAGAGGGCACCGGGGAGCTGTTTTTT. Amino acids: CASREGTGELFF.

The gene calls are TRBV7-2 and TRBJ2-7; 7 bases align to TRBD1. Trimming at V came to 4 bases and at J to 0 bases, leaving 12 bases not matched to a gene. CDR1 and CDR2 from the germline V gene are SGHTA and FQGNSA. The CDR3 spans 17 residues. CDR3 coding DNA: TGTGCCAGCAGCTCCGCCCTGGGGCAGGGGGACTCCTACGAGCAGTACTTC. This codes for CASSSALGQGDSYEQYF.

This rearrangement joins TRBV7-4 to TRBJ2-7; possible D gene TRBD1, 5 bases. The V gene's germline CDR1 is SGHVT and CDR2 SQSDAQ. The CDR3 has 14 residues. Trimming removed 3 bases at V and 3 bases at J, with 12 bases between. The CDR3 loop is CASSFVAGRYEQYF. The DNA of the CDR3 is TGTGCCAGCAGCTTCGTGGCAGGGCGCTACGAGCAGTACTTC.

This chain connects TRBV6-6 to TRBJ1-1; D possibly corresponds to TRBD1 (5 bases). Germline CDR1 MNHNY, CDR2 SVGAGI (reference sequence). This CDR3 region has 14 residues. The V gene lost 7 bases and the J gene lost 6 bases, with 18 bases spanning the gap. CDR3: CASTHTRQIAEAFF. CDR3 nucleotides: TGTGCCAGCACCCACACGCGACAGATCGCTGAAGCTTTCTTT.

V is TRBV28 and J is TRBJ2-7, with TRBD2 as a possible D gene (5 bases). Germline V lookup: CDR1 MDHEN, CDR2 SYDVKM. The CDR3 consists of 12 residues. Trimming removed 5 bases at V and 3 bases at J, with 8 bases between. CDR3 in DNA: TGTGCCAGCAGTCGACGGGGCTACGAGCAGTACTTC. It yields the protein CASSRRGYEQYF.

The chain employs TRBV7-2 and TRBJ1-6; D is unresolved. This CDR3 contains 15 residues. Germline values: CDR1 SGHTA, CDR2 FQGNSA. V was pared by 0 bases and J by 4 bases, with 7 bases between. CDR3 loop: CASSLAIRYNSPLHF. The CDR3 bases are TGTGCCAGCAGCTTAGCGATTCGGTATAATTCACCCCTCCACTTT.

This chain links TRBV18 with TRBJ1-1; 9 bases match TRBD1. The length of the CDR3 is 14 residues. V trimming: 3 bases; J trimming: 3 bases; junction bases outside the gene matches: 2. Germline assignment: CDR1 KGHSH and CDR2 LQKENI. CDR3 sequence (DNA): TGTGCCAGCTCACCTCGACAGGGGGACACTGAAGCTTTCTTT. It specifies CASSPRQGDTEAFF.

The CDR3, as DNA: TGTGCCAGCAGCTTCCTTAGCGGGGGGGCCGGATTCGAAGAGACCCAGTACTTC. Protein sequence: CASSFLSGGAGFEETQYF. The chain employs TRBV5-4 and TRBJ2-5; 11 bases are a match to TRBD2. The CDR3 consists of 18 residues. V lost 2 bases to trimming and J lost 3 bases; unmatched junction nucleotides: 12. Germline values: CDR1 SGHNT, CDR2 YYREEE (reference sequence).

The chain combines TRBV5-5 with TRBJ2-2; TRBD1 might be the D (5 bases). Germline loops: CDR1 SGHKS, CDR2 YYEKEE (reference sequence). V lost 1 base and J 5 bases, leaving 12 bases between the germline ends. The CDR3 has 15 residues. The CDR3 DNA follows: TGTGCCAGCAGCTTGCGTCCGGACACGACCGGGGAGCTGTTTTTT. This codes for CASSLRPDTTGELFF.

This clone occurred once. The chain employs TRBV11-3 and TRBJ2-1; 9 positions agree with TRBD1. Germline CDR1 and CDR2: SGHNT and YENEEA. The CDR3 has 16 amino acids. V lost 3 bases, J lost 1 base, and 4 bases stayed unmatched. The DNA of the CDR3 is TGTGCCAGCAGCTTTGGACAGGGGATATCCTACAATGAGCAGTTCTTC. Protein sequence: CASSFGQGISYNEQFF. Together with reference TRBV11-3 and TRBJ2-1, the CDR3 gives the full variable domain: EAGVVQSPRYKIIEKKQPVAFWCNPISGHNTLYWYLQNLGQGPELLIRYENEEAVDDSQLPKDRFSAERLKGVDSTLKIQPAELGDSAVYLCASSFGQGISYNEQFFGPGTRLTVL.

As concerns this clone: The junction departs from the called germline gene at one end, perhaps through a read error. The V call is TRBV7-2, the J call TRBJ2-5; D is perhaps TRBD1 or TRBD2 (5 bases each). The J call is uncertain, as TRBJ2-7 better fits the DNA end. The CDR3 totals 14 residues. CDR1 and CDR2 from the germline V gene are SGHTA and FQGNSA. CDR3 residues: CASSNRDGSHEQYF. Written as DNA, the CDR3 is TGTGCCAGCAGCAACCGGGACGGCTCCCACGAGCAGTACTTC.

The chain links TRBV19 to TRBJ2-5, with D perhaps TRBD1 (5 bases). The last part of the DNA fits TRBJ2-7 better; the J call may be wrong. The CDR3 sequence is 13 residues long. Germline loops: CDR1 LNHDA, CDR2 SQIVND (reference sequence). The DNA for the CDR3 is TGTGCCAGTAGTATAGATCAGGGTTACGAGCAGTACTTC. This translates into CASSIDQGYEQYF.

J is TRBJ2-6 and V is TRBV5-1; 10 positions agree with TRBD1. The CDR3 extends over 17 amino acids. Trimming at V came to 5 bases and at J to 2 bases, leaving 7 bases not matched to a gene. Germline V gene sequence: CDR1 SGHRS, CDR2 YFSETQ. CDR3 bases: TGCGCCAGCAGACCGGGACAGGGGCCCCCTGGGGCCAACGTCCTGACTTTC. This encodes CASRPGQGPPGANVLTF.